The 3 T cell receptor beta chains given below trace back to one sample, sequenced in a study of T cell clonotyping in hematopoietic cell transplantation. Libraries were prepared by immunoSEQ multiplex PCR; TCRdb keeps only in-frame clonotypes and omits some of them. The repertoire holds 13,000 to 15,000 clones, with 62% as singletons. Sequencing used PBMCs. These receptors came from a human donor who either received an allogeneic hematopoietic cell transplant for a myeloid malignancy or was a related donor (not recorded which). Some clones in this sample may be carry-over from other donors' samples.

This chain links TRBV7-9 with TRBJ1-2; TRBD1 aligns across 7 bases. CDR3 length: 13 residues. CDR1 is SEHNR, CDR2 FQNEAQ, per germline (reference sequence). V dropped 4 bases and J dropped 4; count of bases not matched to a gene: 3. As DNA, the CDR3 is TGTGCCAGCAGCTCATCAGGGGGCTATGGCTACACCTTC. Its translation: CASSSSGGYGYTF.

V usage is TRBV30 and J usage is TRBJ2-3; D remains ambiguous. This CDR3 region has 17 residues. Deletions cut 4 bases from V and 2 bases from J, with 22 bases between. Germline loops: CDR1 GTSNPN, CDR2 SVGIG (reference sequence). The CDR3 coding sequence is TGTGCCTGGATGGATCCGGCGACCCTACCCCTCACAGATACGCAGTATTTT. Protein sequence: CAWMDPATLPLTDTQYF.

The chain employs TRBV6-5 and TRBJ1-1; D not resolved. V was pared by 6 bases and J by 1 base, with 9 bases between. Germline assignment: CDR1 MNHEY and CDR2 SVGAGI. CDR3 length equals 13 residues. The CDR3 here is CASRLAPNTEAFF. In DNA, the CDR3 is TGTGCCAGCAGGCTAGCACCGAACACTGAAGCTTTCTTT.